This T cell receptor (beta chain) was sequenced in a study of blood T cell repertoires in COVID-19. Whole-study context: Spain, Italy and the United States supplied samples that represented acute and convalescent COVID-19. Nucleic acid was either cDNA or gDNA, and it came from T cells, B-cell-depleted T cells, or PBMCs.

Original processing notes: From reference gene primer amplification, estimates of nucleated cell counts were derived. Method: immunoSEQ multiplex PCR; TCRdb's copy keeps in-frame clones and lacks some. V, J and clone size are those of that table, while D and trimming were read from the DNA. The profile shows about 160,000 clones, roughly 90% of them singletons. The CDR3 is 14 residues long. V lost 7 bases and J lost 6; bases outside the gene matches: 4. Germline V gives CDR1 SNHLY, CDR2 FYNNEI. What was sequenced was peripheral blood. The V and J genes are TRBV2 and TRBJ1-4; 11 bases fit TRBD1. The source of this sequence is a man younger than 30 with acute or convalescent COVID-19. The chain's CDR3 is CASIPGQGDEKLFF. CDR3 DNA: TGTGCCAGCATCCCGGGACAGGGGGATGAAAAACTGTTTTTT.